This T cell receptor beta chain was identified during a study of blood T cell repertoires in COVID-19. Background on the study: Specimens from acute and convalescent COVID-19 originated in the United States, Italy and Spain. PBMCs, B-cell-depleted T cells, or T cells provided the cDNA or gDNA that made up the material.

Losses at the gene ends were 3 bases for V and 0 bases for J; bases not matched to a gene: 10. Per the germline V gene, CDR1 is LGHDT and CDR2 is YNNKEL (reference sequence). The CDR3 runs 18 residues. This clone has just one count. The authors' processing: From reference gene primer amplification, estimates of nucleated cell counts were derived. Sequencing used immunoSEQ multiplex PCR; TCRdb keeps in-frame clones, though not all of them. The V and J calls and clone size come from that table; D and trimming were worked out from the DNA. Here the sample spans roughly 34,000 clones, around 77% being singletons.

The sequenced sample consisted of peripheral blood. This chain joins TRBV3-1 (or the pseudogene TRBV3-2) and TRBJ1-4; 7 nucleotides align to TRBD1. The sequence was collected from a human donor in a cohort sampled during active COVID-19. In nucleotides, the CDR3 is TGTGCCAGCAGCCACCGACAGGGCCAATCTTCAACTAATGAAAAACTGTTTTTT. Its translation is CASSHRQGQSSTNEKLFF.